Listed here are 13 T cell receptor beta chains from one sample, sequenced in a study of regulatory T cells in long-lasting Graves disease. Indicated time point: newly diagnosed GD, antithyroid drugs for less than 3 months. From PBMCs, RNA was extracted and then used to make the TCR library. Library construction for TCR beta used iRepertoire HTBI primers and Arm-PCR of CDR3 regions. TCRdb processed the multiplex PCR reads anew with MiXCR; each CDR3 protein has one entry. The sample contains under 450,000 distinct CDR3 sequences, roughly 17% of which appear only once. These same data were also listed under a study on T cells in Graves' hyperthyroidism and ophthalmopathy.

This specimen was peripheral blood mononuclear cells (PBMCs), taken at new diagnosis, from a patient treated with antithyroid drugs. The receptors derive from a woman between 18 and 29 years old with Graves disease.

The chain combines TRBV27 with TRBJ2-7; a possible D gene is TRBD1 (5 bases). Germline CDR1 reads MNHEY; CDR2 reads SMNVEV (reference sequence). The CDR3 is made up of 14 amino acids. V shed 5 bases and J shed 3 bases, with 14 bases lying between them. This chain's CDR3 is CASSTRGSFYEQYF. CDR3 DNA: TGTGCCAGCAGTACAAGGGGCAGCTTCTACGAGCAGTACTTC.

The chain is built from TRBV10-3 and TRBJ2-2; maybe TRBD1 (6 bases). In germline, CDR1 is ENHRY, CDR2 SYGVKD. With 9 bases removed from V and 4 bases from J, the gap between germline ends came to 18 bases. This CDR3 spans 15 amino acids. The chain's CDR3 is CAMKGTRDPTGELFF. CDR3 nucleotide sequence: TGTGCCATGAAAGGGACAAGGGACCCCACCGGGGAGCTGTTTTTT.

This clonotype was seen more than once but under ten times. The chain joins TRBV6-1 to TRBJ2-1, with 11 bases identical to TRBD2. The CDR3 spans 15 residues. CDR1 MNHNS and CDR2 SASEGT come from the germline V gene. Trimming cost V 9 bases and J 4 bases; bases outside gene matches: 8. CDR3 DNA: TGTGCCAGTAATTTCTTAGCGGGAGGGTACAATGAGCAGTTCTTC. Translated: CASNFLAGGYNEQFF.

The count of this clonotype is one. With a much larger clone just one base away, this may be a read error. The chain recombines TRBV7-2 with TRBJ2-2, with TRBD2 identical over 13 bases. V was clipped by 7 bases and J by 7 bases; unmatched bases: 9. Germline V gene sequence: CDR1 SGHTA, CDR2 FQGNSA. This CDR3 comprises 16 residues. In DNA, the CDR3 is TGTGCCAGCATTTTCGGACTAGCGGGAGTTTACGGGGAGCTGTTTTTT. Protein: CASIFGLAGVYGELFF.

The sample holds many counts of this clonotype. V usage is TRBV27 and J usage is TRBJ2-2, with D tentatively TRBD1 (6 bases). CDR3 length equals 15 residues. CDR1 is MNHEY, CDR2 SMNVEV, per germline (reference sequence). V gave up 6 bases and J gave up 6 bases, with 17 bases separating them. CDR3: CASSSGTRAPGELFF. The CDR3 nucleotides read TGTGCCAGCAGCTCAGGGACAAGGGCACCCGGGGAGCTGTTTTTT.

This clonotype was detected many times. The gene calls are TRBV3-1 and TRBJ1-4; 7 nucleotides align to TRBD1. Germline V gives CDR1 LGHDT, CDR2 YNNKEL (reference sequence). V shed 4 bases and J 5 bases; nucleotides not matched to a gene: 13. This CDR3 has 17 residues. In DNA form, the CDR3 reads TGTGCCAGCAGCCCGAGAGGACAGGCTATCGGCAATGAAAAACTGTTTTTT. Its translation: CASSPRGQAIGNEKLFF.

This clonotype came up many times. The rearrangement links TRBV3-1 to TRBJ1-2, with D perhaps matching TRBD1 (5 bases). Per germline, CDR1 LGHDT and CDR2 YNNKEL (reference sequence). The CDR3 runs 14 residues. Trimming left V 3 bases short and J 4 bases short, with 12 bases between. CDR3 sequence (DNA): TGTGCCAGCAGCCAGGGGCGCAAAACCTATGGCTACACCTTC. It specifies CASSQGRKTYGYTF.

This clonotype was observed at least ten times. The rearrangement joins TRBV6-2 or TRBV6-3 to TRBJ2-7; TRBD1 matches at 8 bases. CDR1 and CDR2 from the germline V gene are MNHEY and SVGEGT. The CDR3 loop spans 14 amino acids. V trimming: 6 bases; J trimming: 2 bases; junction bases outside the gene matches: 6. The CDR3 sequence is CASSSPTGAYEQYF. Here the CDR3 DNA reads TGTGCCAGCAGCTCCCCGACAGGGGCCTACGAGCAGTACTTC.

The rearrangement joins TRBV5-5 to TRBJ1-4, with D perhaps matching TRBD1 (6 bases). V dropped 3 bases and J dropped 8 bases, with 14 bases sitting between them. The CDR3 has 14 amino acids. Germline values: CDR1 SGHKS, CDR2 YYEKEE (reference sequence). The CDR3 DNA is TGTGCCAGCAGCTCCAGGGGTTTCACCGAAAAACTGTTTTTT. This translates into CASSSRGFTEKLFF.

This chain joins TRBV28 and TRBJ2-7; D ambiguous. Trimming shortened V by 5 bases and J by 3 bases, and 11 bases separated the two germline ends. From germline, CDR1 is MDHEN and CDR2 SYDVKM. The CDR3 is 13 residues long. The CDR3 DNA sequence: TGTGCCAGCAGTCGAGTCGACATCTACGAGCAGTACTTC. As protein: CASSRVDIYEQYF. The whole variable domain, remainder taken from reference TRBV28 and TRBJ2-7, is DVKVTQSSRYLVKRTGEKVFLECVQDMDHENMFWYRQDPGLGLRLIYFSYDVKMKEKGDIPEGYSVSREKKERFSLILESASTNQTSMYLCASSRVDIYEQYFGPGTRLTVT.

This clonotype was counted ten times or more. This chain links TRBV7-9 with TRBJ2-5; no definite D call. Germline V lookup: CDR1 SEHNR, CDR2 FQNEAQ (reference sequence). V was clipped by 2 bases and J by 4 bases, with 5 bases between them. The CDR3 totals 12 residues. The CDR3 here is CASSLSSETQYF. CDR3 DNA sequence: TGTGCCAGCAGCTTATCCTCAGAGACCCAGTACTTC.

On this clonotype: Just one base apart from a much larger clone, this may be a read error. The chain recombines TRBV20-1 with TRBJ2-7; maybe TRBD1 (6 bases). V lost 3 bases, J lost 7 bases, and 22 bases lay in between. Germline loops: CDR1 DFQATT, CDR2 SNEGSKA (reference sequence). The CDR3 is 15 residues long. CDR3 bases: TGCAGTGCTAGTCCCCCTAATCAGGGGCCGGGGGAGCAGTACTTC. The encoded protein is CSASPPNQGPGEQYF.

This clonotype was counted many times. V is TRBV6-1 and J is TRBJ1-6; TRBD1 agrees at 8 bases. The CDR3 is 14 amino acids. V lost 5 bases and J lost 8; bases outside the gene matches: 5. Per germline, CDR1 MNHNS and CDR2 SASEGT. CDR3 amino acids: CASSRQGTDSPLHF. Here the CDR3 DNA reads TGTGCCAGCAGTAGACAGGGGACGGATTCACCCCTCCACTTT.